A selection of T cell receptor beta chains follows, all from one sample in a study of somatic mutations in cytotoxic T cells in rheumatoid arthritis. TCRdb's copy holds only in-frame clones and misses some; the assay was immunoSEQ multiplex PCR. Of about 6,900 clones in the sample, 65% to 85% are singletons; the top ten hold 15% to 19%. The sequenced sample was CD8+ T cells sorted from blood. The receptors originated from an adult with rheumatoid arthritis. The CDR3 runs from the conserved cysteine through the conserved F or W. A D gene is named only where the DNA matches it firmly. Clone size is given for some rows only: seen once, a few or many times, or a class if the clone is expanded.

V: TRBV5-5
size: NA
D: NA
J: TRBJ2-7
CDR3: CASSLVGRSYEQYF
DNA: TGTGCCAGCAGCTTGGTGGGCCGATCCTACGAGCAGTACTTC

V: TRBV10-3
size: few
D: NA
J: TRBJ1-1
CDR3: CAISFGQEAFF
DNA: TGTGCCATCAGTTTTGGACAGGAAGCTTTCTTT

V: TRBV5-5
size: NA
D: TRBD1
J: TRBJ1-2
CDR3: CASSHTGTGPYGYTF
DNA: TGTGCCAGCAGCCATACCGGGACAGGGCCTTATGGCTACACCTTC

V: TRBV2
size: few
D: NA
J: TRBJ1-2
CDR3: CASRADGNYGYTF
DNA: TGTGCCAGCAGGGCGGACGGGAACTATGGCTACACCTTC

V: TRBV18
size: once
D: NA
J: TRBJ1-3
CDR3: CASSPYLQGESRGNTIYF
DNA: TGTGCCAGCTCACCCTATCTACAGGGTGAGAGCCGTGGAAACACCATATATTTT

V: TRBV6-5
size: few
D: NA
J: TRBJ2-7
CDR3: CASSYAYEQYF
DNA: TGTGCCAGCAGTTACGCCTACGAGCAGTACTTC

V: TRBV29-1
size: NA
D: NA
J: TRBJ2-5
CDR3: CSVEEDIEETQYF
DNA: TGCAGCGTTGAAGAGGACATAGAAGAGACCCAGTACTTC

V: TRBV6-6
size: NA
D: NA
J: TRBJ2-3
CDR3: CASSYVGGTDTQYF
DNA: TGTGCCAGCAGTTACGTCGGGGGCACAGATACGCAGTATTTT

V: TRBV6-1
size: NA
D: NA
J: TRBJ2-1
CDR3: CASSELVNEQFF
DNA: TGTGCCAGCAGTGAACTAGTCAATGAGCAGTTCTTC

V: TRBV29-1
size: NA
D: TRBD2
J: TRBJ2-7
CDR3: CSVAVTSGTYEQYF
DNA: TGCAGCGTTGCAGTGACTAGCGGAACCTACGAGCAGTACTTC

V: TRBV5-1
size: NA
D: TRBD1
J: TRBJ1-5
CDR3: CASARDSTQPQHF
DNA: TGCGCCAGCGCTCGGGACAGTACTCAGCCCCAGCATTTT

V: TRBV4-2
size: NA
D: TRBD1
J: TRBJ2-3
CDR3: CASSQDRGQGGDTQYF
DNA: TGTGCCAGCAGCCAAGATCGGGGACAGGGAGGGGATACGCAGTATTTT

V: TRBV6-1
size: once
D: TRBD2
J: TRBJ2-3
CDR3: CASSAYSGGADADTQYF
DNA: TGTGCCAGCAGTGCATATAGCGGGGGGGCCGATGCGGATACGCAGTATTTT

V: TRBV11-3
size: NA
D: NA
J: TRBJ2-1
CDR3: CASSFEHGTYNEQFF
DNA: TGTGCCAGCAGCTTTGAACACGGGACCTACAATGAGCAGTTCTTC

V: TRBV29-1
size: few
D: NA
J: TRBJ1-1
CDR3: CSVTRGSNTEAFF
DNA: TGCAGCGTCACTCGTGGAAGCAACACTGAAGCTTTCTTT

V: TRBV5-4
size: NA
D: TRBD1
J: TRBJ2-2
CDR3: CASSRDSSTGELFF
DNA: TGTGCCAGCAGTCGGGACAGTTCCACCGGGGAGCTGTTTTTT

V: TRBV4-1
size: once
D: TRBD2
J: TRBJ2-1
CDR3: CASSLSGTSSMSEQFF
DNA: TGCGCCAGCAGCCTTTCTGGGACTAGCAGTATGTCTGAGCAGTTCTTC

V: TRBV2
size: few
D: NA
J: TRBJ1-2
CDR3: CASSASGQWVIWGYTF
DNA: TGTGCCAGCAGTGCTTCCGGACAGTGGGTGATATGGGGCTACACCTTC

V: TRBV4-1
size: NA
D: TRBD2
J: TRBJ2-7
CDR3: CASSQESLAGAYEQYF
DNA: TGCGCCAGCAGCCAAGAATCACTAGCGGGGGCCTACGAGCAGTACTTC

V: TRBV30
size: NA
D: NA
J: TRBJ2-5
CDR3: CAWSRGVVIETQYF
DNA: TGTGCCTGGAGCAGGGGAGTTGTAATAGAGACCCAGTACTTC

V: TRBV13
size: few
D: NA
J: TRBJ2-2
CDR3: CATEGTGELFF
DNA: TGTGCCACCGAGGGTACCGGGGAGCTGTTTTTT

V: TRBV7-2
size: few
D: NA
J: TRBJ2-3
CDR3: CASSSLMTDTQYF
DNA: TGTGCCAGCAGCTCCCTCATGACAGATACGCAGTATTTT

V: TRBV5-4
size: NA
D: NA
J: TRBJ2-3
CDR3: CASSPGGTLFTDTQYF
DNA: TGTGCCAGCAGCCCCGGCGGGACCCTCTTCACAGATACGCAGTATTTT

V: TRBV7-6
size: NA
D: NA
J: TRBJ2-3
CDR3: CASSLRSGPATDTQYF
DNA: TGTGCCAGCAGCTTACGATCCGGTCCAGCAACAGATACGCAGTATTTT

V: TRBV29-1
size: NA
D: TRBD1
J: TRBJ1-2
CDR3: CSVGNFRQGSYGYTF
DNA: TGCAGCGTTGGGAACTTCAGACAGGGGAGCTATGGCTACACCTTC

V: TRBV7-9
size: NA
D: NA
J: TRBJ2-1
CDR3: CASSLGDRVEQFF
DNA: TGTGCCAGCAGCTTAGGGGATCGCGTTGAGCAGTTCTTC

V: TRBV29-1
size: NA
D: NA
J: TRBJ2-5
CDR3: CSVARQPNPGWVQETQYF
DNA: TGCAGCGTTGCTAGGCAGCCAAATCCGGGTTGGGTACAAGAGACCCAGTACTTC

V: TRBV7-2
size: NA
D: NA
J: TRBJ2-7
CDR3: CASSPQEVEQYF
DNA: TGTGCCAGCAGCCCACAGGAGGTGGAGCAGTACTTC

V: TRBV7-8
size: NA
D: NA
J: TRBJ2-7
CDR3: CASSLGSRPIAGEQYF
DNA: TGTGCCAGCAGCTTAGGGTCCCGGCCGATAGCAGGCGAGCAGTACTTC

V: TRBV9
size: few
D: NA
J: TRBJ1-4
CDR3: CASSVARRKNEKLFF
DNA: TGTGCCAGCAGCGTAGCTAGGCGCAAGAATGAAAAACTGTTTTTT

V: TRBV9
size: medium-sized
D: NA
J: TRBJ1-2
CDR3: CASSVSANYGYTF
DNA: TGTGCCAGCAGCGTTTCGGCTAACTATGGCTACACCTTC

V: TRBV13
size: NA
D: NA
J: TRBJ2-7
CDR3: CASNRGGTYEQYF
DNA: TGTGCCAGCAATAGGGGGGGGACCTACGAGCAGTACTTC

V: TRBV9
size: few
D: TRBD1
J: TRBJ2-5
CDR3: CASSSGQVTQETQYF
DNA: TGTGCCAGCAGCTCTGGACAGGTGACCCAAGAGACCCAGTACTTC

V: TRBV2
size: NA
D: NA
J: TRBJ1-4
CDR3: CASESLEEKLFF
DNA: TGTGCCAGCGAATCCCTTGAGGAAAAACTGTTTTTT

V: TRBV5-1
size: NA
D: TRBD2
J: TRBJ2-2
CDR3: CASSFPSGGEDANTGELFF
DNA: TGCGCCAGCAGTTTTCCTAGCGGGGGGGAAGACGCGAACACCGGGGAGCTGTTTTTT

V: TRBV6-5
size: NA
D: NA
J: TRBJ2-2
CDR3: CASSYSGPGELFF
DNA: TGTGCCAGCAGTTACTCAGGGCCCGGGGAGCTGTTTTTT

V: TRBV29-1
size: NA
D: NA
J: TRBJ1-2
CDR3: CSVEVRTSIPGYTF
DNA: TGCAGCGTTGAAGTGAGGACATCAATTCCGGGCTACACCTTC

V: TRBV27
size: NA
D: NA
J: TRBJ2-1
CDR3: CASSSQVYNEQFF
DNA: TGTGCCAGCAGTTCGCAGGTTTACAATGAGCAGTTCTTC

V: TRBV6-6
size: NA
D: TRBD1
J: TRBJ1-2
CDR3: CASSYSMGRGYGYTF
DNA: TGTGCCAGCAGTTACTCGATGGGCAGGGGGTATGGCTACACCTTC

V: TRBV7-8
size: NA
D: TRBD2
J: TRBJ2-1
CDR3: CASSVLAGGSSYNEQFF
DNA: TGTGCCAGCAGCGTACTAGCGGGGGGGAGCTCCTACAATGAGCAGTTCTTC

V: TRBV9
size: once
D: NA
J: TRBJ2-1
CDR3: CASSPGTRTYNEQFF
DNA: TGTGCCAGCAGCCCCGGGACAAGAACCTACAATGAGCAGTTCTTC

V: TRBV5-3
size: NA
D: NA
J: TRBJ2-7
CDR3: CARSLSLGVRSYEQYF
DNA: TGTGCCAGAAGCTTGAGCCTGGGCGTCAGGTCCTACGAGCAGTACTTC

V: TRBV9
size: NA
D: TRBD2
J: TRBJ2-1
CDR3: CASSVAGVRNEQFF
DNA: TGTGCCAGCAGCGTTGCGGGGGTTAGAAATGAGCAGTTCTTC

V: TRBV19
size: NA
D: NA
J: TRBJ2-7
CDR3: CASSLGGPGNEQYF
DNA: TGTGCCAGTAGTTTGGGGGGCCCGGGGAACGAGCAGTACTTC

V: TRBV5-1
size: NA
D: TRBD1
J: TRBJ2-1
CDR3: CASGDRAYNEQFF
DNA: TGCGCCAGTGGGGACAGGGCCTACAATGAGCAGTTCTTC

V: TRBV11-2
size: NA
D: NA
J: TRBJ2-7
CDR3: CASSLDFGNVDEQYF
DNA: TGTGCCAGCAGCTTAGATTTCGGGAACGTGGACGAGCAGTACTTC

V: TRBV25-1
size: NA
D: TRBD2
J: TRBJ2-5
CDR3: CASTHGGGETQYF
DNA: TGTGCCAGCACCCATGGCGGGGGAGAGACCCAGTACTTC